These 4 T cell receptor beta chains were sequenced from one sample in a study of shared clonotypes between healthy human individuals. The method was immunoSEQ multiplex PCR; TCRdb's version includes in-frame clones alone and lacks a portion of them. In the table there are about 2 million clones, 85% to 95% of which are singletons. The source material was naive CD4+ T cells sorted from blood. Subset here: CD45RA+ positively selected. The source of these receptors is a man younger than 35 in good health.

This chain connects TRBV11-3 to TRBJ2-1, with D possibly matching TRBD2 (6 bases). This CDR3 region has 18 residues. Germline CDR1 is SGHNT and CDR2 is YENEEA. The ends were cut back, 6 bases at V and 7 bases at J, with 28 bases in the middle. CDR3 nucleotide sequence: TGTGCCAGCAGTTCATACTGGGATTCGAAAGGAGGGGTAAATGAGCAGTTCTTC. Amino acids: CASSSYWDSKGGVNEQFF.

This sequence joins TRBV5-1 and TRBJ1-5; D unclear. CDR1 and CDR2 from the germline V gene are SGHRS and YFSETQ. The CDR3 has 13 amino acids. V dropped 4 bases and J dropped 4 bases, with 9 bases sitting between them. CDR3 bases: TGCGCCAGCAGCCAAACAGTGAATCAGCCCCAGCATTTT. Translating gives CASSQTVNQPQHF.

The chain uses TRBV7-2 and TRBJ1-4; TRBD1 agrees at 7 bases. With 1 base clipped from V and 7 bases from J, the junction kept 6 bases outside the gene matches. CDR3 length equals 15 residues. Germline CDR1 reads SGHTA; CDR2 reads FQGNSA. CDR3 loop: CASSLGVQGFEKLFF. As DNA, the CDR3 is TGTGCCAGCAGCTTAGGAGTACAGGGGTTTGAAAAACTGTTTTTT.

This chain connects TRBV10-3 to TRBJ2-7; 7 bases match TRBD1. Per the germline V gene, CDR1 is ENHRY and CDR2 is SYGVKD. This CDR3 spans 16 amino acids. V dropped 3 bases and J dropped 0; count of bases not matched to a gene: 8. The chain's CDR3 is CAISETGQLSSYEQYF. CDR3 DNA: TGTGCCATCAGTGAAACGGGACAGCTCAGCTCCTACGAGCAGTACTTC.